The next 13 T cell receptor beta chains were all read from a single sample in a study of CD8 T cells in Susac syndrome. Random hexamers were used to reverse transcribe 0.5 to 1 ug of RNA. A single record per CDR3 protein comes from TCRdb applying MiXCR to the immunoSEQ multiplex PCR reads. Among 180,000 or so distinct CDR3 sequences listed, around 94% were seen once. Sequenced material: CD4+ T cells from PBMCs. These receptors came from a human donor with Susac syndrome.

For the CDR3, the DNA is TGTGCCACCAGCAGAGACCACAGCTCGACGGAGACCCAGTACTTC. This encodes CATSRDHSSTETQYF. The V gene is TRBV15, the J gene TRBJ2-5; D is uncertain. Germline V gene lookup returns CDR1 LNHNV and CDR2 YYDKDF (reference sequence). This CDR3 is 15 amino acids long. The V gene lost 0 bases and the J gene lost 5 bases, with 13 bases spanning the gap.

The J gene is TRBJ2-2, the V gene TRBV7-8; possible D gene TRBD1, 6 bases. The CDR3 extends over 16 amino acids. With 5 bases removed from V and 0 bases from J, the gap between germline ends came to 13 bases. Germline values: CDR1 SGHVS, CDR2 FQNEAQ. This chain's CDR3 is CASSKTRGTNTGELFF. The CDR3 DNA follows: TGTGCCAGCAGCAAAACCAGGGGCACGAACACCGGGGAGCTGTTTTTT.

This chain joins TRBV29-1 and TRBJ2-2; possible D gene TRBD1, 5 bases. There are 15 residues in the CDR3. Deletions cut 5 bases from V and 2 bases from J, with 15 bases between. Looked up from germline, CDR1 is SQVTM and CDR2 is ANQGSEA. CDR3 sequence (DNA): TGCAGCGTTTACAGGTCTGGGATAAACACCGGGGAGCTGTTTTTT. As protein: CSVYRSGINTGELFF.

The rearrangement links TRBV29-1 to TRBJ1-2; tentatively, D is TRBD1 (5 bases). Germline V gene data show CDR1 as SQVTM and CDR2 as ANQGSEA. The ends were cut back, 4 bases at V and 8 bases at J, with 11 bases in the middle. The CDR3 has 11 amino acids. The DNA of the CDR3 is TGCAGCGTTGGGGGCTTTTGGGGCTACACCTTC. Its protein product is CSVGGFWGYTF.

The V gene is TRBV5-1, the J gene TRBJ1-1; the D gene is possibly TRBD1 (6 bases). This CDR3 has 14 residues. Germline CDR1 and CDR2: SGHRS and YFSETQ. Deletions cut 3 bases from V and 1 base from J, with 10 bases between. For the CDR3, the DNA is TGCGCCAGCAGCTACAGGACAGAGAACACTGAAGCTTTCTTT. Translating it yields CASSYRTENTEAFF.

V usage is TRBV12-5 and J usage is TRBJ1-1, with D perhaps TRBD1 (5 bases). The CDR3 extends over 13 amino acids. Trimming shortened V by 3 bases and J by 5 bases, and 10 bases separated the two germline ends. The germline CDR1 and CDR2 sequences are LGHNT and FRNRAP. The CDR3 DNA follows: TGTGCTAGTGGTTTTGGCAGGGAAACTGAAGCTTTCTTT. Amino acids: CASGFGRETEAFF.

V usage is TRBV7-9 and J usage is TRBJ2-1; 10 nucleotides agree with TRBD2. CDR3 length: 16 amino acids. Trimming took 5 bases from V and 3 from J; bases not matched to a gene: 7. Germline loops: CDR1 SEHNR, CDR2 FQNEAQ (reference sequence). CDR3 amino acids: CASSPISGRFYNEQFF. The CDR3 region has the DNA TGTGCCAGCAGCCCAATTAGCGGGAGGTTCTACAATGAGCAGTTCTTC.

CDR3 sequence (DNA): TGTGCCAGCAGCCACCAGACTAGCGCAACCACAGATACGCAGTATTTT. Encoded protein: CASSHQTSATTDTQYF. The V gene is TRBV28, the J gene TRBJ2-3; TRBD2 aligns across 8 bases. Trimming removed 6 bases from V and 2 bases from J; junction bases left unmatched: 10. CDR3 size: 16 residues. Germline CDR1 reads MDHEN; CDR2 reads SYDVKM.

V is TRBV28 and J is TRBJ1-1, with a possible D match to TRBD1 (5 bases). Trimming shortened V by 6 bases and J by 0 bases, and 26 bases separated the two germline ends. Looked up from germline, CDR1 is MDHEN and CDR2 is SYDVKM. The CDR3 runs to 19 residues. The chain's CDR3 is CASSPFEGRGEGMNTEAFF. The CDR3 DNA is TGTGCCAGCAGCCCTTTCGAGGGGCGGGGAGAGGGTATGAACACTGAAGCTTTCTTT.

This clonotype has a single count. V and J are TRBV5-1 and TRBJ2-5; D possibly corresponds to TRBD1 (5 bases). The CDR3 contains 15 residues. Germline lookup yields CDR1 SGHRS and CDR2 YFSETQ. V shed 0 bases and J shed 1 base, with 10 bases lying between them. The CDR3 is CASSLGQGTQETQYF. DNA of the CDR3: TGCGCCAGCAGCTTGGGGCAGGGTACCCAAGAGACCCAGTACTTC. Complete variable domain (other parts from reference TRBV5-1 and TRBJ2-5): KAGVTQTPRYLIKTRGQQVTLSCSPISGHRSVSWYQQTPGQGLQFLFEYFSETQRNKGNFPGRFSGRQFSNSRSEMNVSTLELGDSALYLCASSLGQGTQETQYFGPGTRLLVL.

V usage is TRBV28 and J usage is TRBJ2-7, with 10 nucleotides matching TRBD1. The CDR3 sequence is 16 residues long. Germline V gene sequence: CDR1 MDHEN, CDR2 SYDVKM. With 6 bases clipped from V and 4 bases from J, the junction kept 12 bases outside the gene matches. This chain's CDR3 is CASRFLDRGHGYEQYF. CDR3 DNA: TGTGCCAGCAGGTTCCTCGACAGGGGGCATGGTTACGAGCAGTACTTC. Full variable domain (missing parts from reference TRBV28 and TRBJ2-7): DVKVTQSSRYLVKRTGEKVFLECVQDMDHENMFWYRQDPGLGLRLIYFSYDVKMKEKGDIPEGYSVSREKKERFSLILESASTNQTSMYLCASRFLDRGHGYEQYFGPGTRLTVT.

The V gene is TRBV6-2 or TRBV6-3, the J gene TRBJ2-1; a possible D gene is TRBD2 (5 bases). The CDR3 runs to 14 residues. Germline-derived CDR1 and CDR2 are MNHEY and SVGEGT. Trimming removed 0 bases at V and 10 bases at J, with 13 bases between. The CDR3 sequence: CASSYSISGREQFF. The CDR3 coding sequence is TGTGCCAGCAGTTACTCGATTTCGGGAAGGGAGCAGTTCTTC.

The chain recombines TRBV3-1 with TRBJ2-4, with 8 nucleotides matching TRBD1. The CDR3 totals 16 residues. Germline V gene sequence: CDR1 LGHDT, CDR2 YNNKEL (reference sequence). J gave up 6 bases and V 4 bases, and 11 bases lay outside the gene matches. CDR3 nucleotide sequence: TGTGCCAGCAGCCCAAACGCAGGGGGCAGTGGAAACATTCAGTACTTC. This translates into CASSPNAGGSGNIQYF.